This T cell receptor (beta chain) originates from a study of T cell responses to AZD1222 COVID-19 vaccine. For the study at large: Doses given second, at about 4 or about 12 weeks, were pooled. General observations from the study: The donor cohort was predominantly white British with a female majority, and clonal diversity may have been underestimated. Seropositive at baseline were only a handful of AZD1222 recipients.

Assay used: immunoSEQ multiplex PCR; TCRdb lists only in-frame clones, some missing. The data show fewer than 110,000 clones, with roughly 87% seen just once and 16% held by the top ten. Notes on this clone: Its specificity is unknown.

Germline CDR1 reads SGHRS; CDR2 reads YFSETQ. The CDR3 has 11 amino acids. V lost 4 bases and J lost 6, with 6 bases in between. This chain joins TRBV5-1 and TRBJ2-3; unclear D gene. The material was peripheral blood, obtained on day 0 of AZD1222 vaccination. The sequence was collected from an adult in good health. CDR3 amino acids: CASSRDDTQYF. For the CDR3, the DNA is TGCGCCAGCAGCCGAGATGATACGCAGTATTTT.